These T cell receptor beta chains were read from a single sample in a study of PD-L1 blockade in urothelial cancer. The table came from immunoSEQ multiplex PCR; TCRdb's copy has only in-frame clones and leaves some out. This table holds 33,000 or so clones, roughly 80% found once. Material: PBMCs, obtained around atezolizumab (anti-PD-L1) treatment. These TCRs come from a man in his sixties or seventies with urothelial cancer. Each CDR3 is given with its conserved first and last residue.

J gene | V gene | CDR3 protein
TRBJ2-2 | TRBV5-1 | CASSLAAVRGPGELFF
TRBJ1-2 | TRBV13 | CASSLGAVNYGYTF
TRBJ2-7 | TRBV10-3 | CAISPGTRMLEQYF
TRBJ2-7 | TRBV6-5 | CASRPSEVGNEQYF
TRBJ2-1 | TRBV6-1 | CASSTTGSSYNEQFF
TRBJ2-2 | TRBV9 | CASSLLAGVAGELFF
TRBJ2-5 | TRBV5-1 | CASSLAVLEETQYF
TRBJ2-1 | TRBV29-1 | CSVGQGVNEQFF
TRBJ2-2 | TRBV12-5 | CASGGWMVRSGELFF
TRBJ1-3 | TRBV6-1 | CASSDRDRNTIYF
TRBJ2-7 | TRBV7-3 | CASSPLASGSKEQYF
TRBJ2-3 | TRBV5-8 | CASSIGPGKRTDTQYF
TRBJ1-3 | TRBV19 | CASSTGGFSGNTIYF
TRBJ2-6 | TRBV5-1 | CASSPVRGQASGANVLTF
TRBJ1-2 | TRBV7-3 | CASSFGGGELEGYTF
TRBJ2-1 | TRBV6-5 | CASSYSGTNYNEQFF
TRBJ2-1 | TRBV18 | CASSPPLRTQNEQFF
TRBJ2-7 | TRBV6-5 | CASSRQGSEQYF
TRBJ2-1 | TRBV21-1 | CASSPSRSEGDEQFF
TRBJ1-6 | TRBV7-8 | CASSVQGEGSPLHF
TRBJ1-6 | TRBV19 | CASTPKGGAGSPLHF
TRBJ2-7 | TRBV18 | CASSQSVNSYEQYF
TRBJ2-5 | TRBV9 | CASSRSGGDQETQYF
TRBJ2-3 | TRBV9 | CASSGGTGDTIF
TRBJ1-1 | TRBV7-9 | CASSFRTGVNTEAFF
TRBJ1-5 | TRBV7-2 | CASSYVGTADQPQHF
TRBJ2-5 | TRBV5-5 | CASTLGLAGIETQYF
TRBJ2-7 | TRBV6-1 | CASRGYDRGFEQYF
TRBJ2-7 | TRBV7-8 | CASSSSITYPYEQYF
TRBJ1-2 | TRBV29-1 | CSVDYGGARGDYGYTF
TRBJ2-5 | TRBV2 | CASKTGGRVLETQYF
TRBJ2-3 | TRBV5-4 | CASSSGGGRTDTQYF
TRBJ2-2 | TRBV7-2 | CASSLVAGGITGELFF
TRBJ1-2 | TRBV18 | CASSPPGASAGYTF
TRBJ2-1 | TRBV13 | CASSYYSEAGWDSYNEQFF
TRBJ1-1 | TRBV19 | CASHFQGSNTEAFF
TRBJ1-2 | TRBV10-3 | CAISGTGEGYTF
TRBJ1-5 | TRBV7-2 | CASSLGAGSNQPQHF
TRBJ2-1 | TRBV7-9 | CASSFRRGGTRSNNEQFF
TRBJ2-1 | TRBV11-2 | CASSLASTSGEQFF
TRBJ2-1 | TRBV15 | CATSPRQGVSFF
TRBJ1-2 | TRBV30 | CAWRQGSNYGYTF
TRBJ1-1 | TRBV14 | CASSRDRNTEAFF
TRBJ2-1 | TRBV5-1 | CASSLGTGRGNEQFF
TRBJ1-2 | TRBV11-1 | CASSLDGGRGYTF
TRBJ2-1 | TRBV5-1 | CASSLGGGGRNEQFF
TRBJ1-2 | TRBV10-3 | CAISANGQVYGYTF
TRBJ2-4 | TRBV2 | CASSTGGLADLAKNIQYF
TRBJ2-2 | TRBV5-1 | CASNPAGQSGELFF
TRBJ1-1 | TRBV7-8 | CASKGQGALNTEAFF
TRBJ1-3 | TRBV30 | CACGQGTFYSGNTIYF
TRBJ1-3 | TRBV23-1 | CASSFDRGPLNTIYF
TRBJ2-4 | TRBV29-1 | CSVEDSGVAKNIQYF
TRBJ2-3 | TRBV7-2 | CASSLLPGAAVDTQYF
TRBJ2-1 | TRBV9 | CASSVEQAGGYNEQFF
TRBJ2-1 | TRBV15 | CATSREVSVSSYNEQFF
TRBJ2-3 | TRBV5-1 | CASSPGNQITDTQYF
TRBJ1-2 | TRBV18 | CASSPSGLNYGYTF
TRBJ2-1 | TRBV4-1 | CASSPHRGREGRNEQFF